This T cell receptor (beta chain) was obtained from a study of neoadjuvant nivolumab and ipilimumab in lung cancer. Study-wide points: Only a single major-pathologic-response sample was available for clonality analysis. TCR richness and clonality were higher in tumors than adjacent uninvolved lung. From pretherapy to surgery, tumor richness and clonality rose with dual therapy. Only a small number of samples underwent TCR sequencing.

The CDR3 length is 14 residues. V lost 1 base to trimming and J lost 7 bases, with 13 bases between them. Germline-derived CDR1 and CDR2 are LGHNA and YNFKEQ. This clone has only a few counts. The antigen remains undetermined. Method: immunoSEQ multiplex PCR; TCRdb's copy keeps in-frame clones and lacks some. Of about 10,000 clones listed, around 80% are singletons. The TCR was taken from an adult with non-small cell lung cancer. The chain employs TRBV4-2 and TRBJ1-1, with unresolved D. Sample: peripheral blood, taken before neoadjuvant nivolumab, alone or with ipilimumab. CDR3 in amino acids: CASSQVSDGFEAFF. CDR3 sequence (DNA): TGTGCCAGCAGCCAAGTTTCTGACGGATTTGAAGCTTTCTTT.